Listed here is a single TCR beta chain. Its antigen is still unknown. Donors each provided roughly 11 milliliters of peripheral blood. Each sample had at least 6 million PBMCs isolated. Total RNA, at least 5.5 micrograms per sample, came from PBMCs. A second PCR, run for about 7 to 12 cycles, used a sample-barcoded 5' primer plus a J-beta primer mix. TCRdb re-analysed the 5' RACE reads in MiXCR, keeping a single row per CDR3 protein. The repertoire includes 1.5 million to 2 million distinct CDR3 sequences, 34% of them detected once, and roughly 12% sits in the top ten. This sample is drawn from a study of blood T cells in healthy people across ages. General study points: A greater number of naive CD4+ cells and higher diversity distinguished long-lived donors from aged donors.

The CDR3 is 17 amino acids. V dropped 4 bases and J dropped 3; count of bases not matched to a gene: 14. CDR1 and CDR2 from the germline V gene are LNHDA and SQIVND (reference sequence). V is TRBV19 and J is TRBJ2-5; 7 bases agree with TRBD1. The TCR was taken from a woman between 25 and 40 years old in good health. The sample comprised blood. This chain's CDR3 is CASSTNRLGQLKETQYF. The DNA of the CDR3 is TGTGCCAGTAGTACCAACCGTTTGGGACAGCTAAAAGAGACCCAGTACTTC.